Below, 18 T cell receptor beta chains from the same sample are listed, as sequenced in a study of cytomegalovirus exposure and HLA in healthy donors. 13 Jbeta primers and 60 Vbeta primers were used for the PCR. Profiled with immunoSEQ multiplex PCR; TCRdb holds only in-frame clones, not every one. The sample carries about 190,000 clones, around three quarters recorded once. The source material was PBMCs. All receptors come from a woman under 30 in good health and CMV-seronegative.

The gene calls are TRBV7-9 and TRBJ1-2, with 8 nucleotides matching TRBD1. V lost 3 bases, J lost 2 bases, and 8 bases stayed unmatched. The CDR3 sequence is 16 residues long. In germline, CDR1 is SEHNR, CDR2 FQNEAQ (reference sequence). Here the CDR3 reads CASSFPKQGGNYGYTF. DNA of the CDR3: TGTGCCAGCAGCTTCCCCAAACAGGGGGGAAACTATGGCTACACCTTC. Based on the CDR3 plus reference TRBV7-9 and TRBJ1-2, the full variable domain is DTGVSQNPRHKITKRGQNVTFRCDPISEHNRLYWYRQTLGQGPEFLTYFQNEAQLEKSRLLSDRFSAERPKGSFSTLEIQRTEQGDSAMYLCASSFPKQGGNYGYTFGSGTRLTVV.

This chain uses TRBV6-1 with TRBJ1-2, with a weak D call TRBD1 (6 bases). Trimming shortened V by 4 bases and J by 5 bases, and 14 bases separated the two germline ends. This CDR3 spans 14 amino acids. CDR1 is MNHNS and CDR2 is SASEGT in the germline V gene. CDR3 protein: CASSVSGGVYGYTF. As DNA, the CDR3 is TGTGCCAGCAGTGTGAGCGGGGGCGTATATGGCTACACCTTC.

The CDR3 is CASSKRSSGRRGETQYF. The CDR3 region has the DNA TGTGCCAGCAGCAAAAGATCTAGCGGGAGGCGTGGAGAGACCCAGTACTTC. The chain joins TRBV5-4 to TRBJ2-5; TRBD2 aligns across 11 bases. The CDR3 consists of 17 residues. Germline CDR1 is SGHNT and CDR2 is YYREEE (reference sequence). The V segment lost 4 bases and the J segment 4 bases; nucleotides outside the gene matches: 12.

This clone has more than one count but fewer than ten. The chain combines TRBV6-5 with TRBJ1-1; D not certain. Germline CDR1 is MNHEY and CDR2 is SVGAGI. The CDR3 contains 12 residues. V lost 7 bases to trimming and J lost 3 bases, with 9 bases between them. CDR3 residues: CASTTQDTEAFF. The CDR3 DNA reads as TGTGCCAGCACCACTCAAGACACTGAAGCTTTCTTT.

This sequence joins TRBV7-9 and TRBJ2-3, with D unresolved. Germline V lookup: CDR1 SEHNR, CDR2 FQNEAQ (reference sequence). The CDR3 extends over 16 amino acids. V was cut by 2 bases and J by 4 bases, with 16 bases left in between. The CDR3 nucleotides are TGTGCCAGCAGCTTATACTCTTACGGTACCTCAGATACGCAGTATTTT. It specifies CASSLYSYGTSDTQYF.

The rearrangement links TRBV7-9 to TRBJ2-1, with a possible D match to TRBD1 (5 bases). V was pared by 2 bases and J by 3 bases, with 11 bases between. Germline lookup yields CDR1 SEHNR and CDR2 FQNEAQ (reference sequence). The CDR3 has 15 amino acids. The CDR3 nucleotides are TGTGCCAGCAGCTTAAGGGGCAGGAACTACAATGAGCAGTTCTTC. Its protein is CASSLRGRNYNEQFF.

Here the CDR3 reads CASSLTAGYNSPLHF. In DNA form, the CDR3 reads TGTGCCAGCAGCTTGACAGCGGGCTATAATTCACCCCTCCACTTT. The V call is TRBV7-6, the J call TRBJ1-6; D possibly corresponds to TRBD1 (5 bases). Germline V gene sequence: CDR1 SGHVS, CDR2 FNYEAQ. V was pared by 3 bases and J by 3 bases, with 9 bases between. CDR3 length: 15 amino acids. Supplemented by reference TRBV7-6 and TRBJ1-6, the full variable domain reads GAGVSQSPRYKVTKRGQDVALRCDPISGHVSLYWYRQALGQGPEFLTYFNYEAQQDKSGLPNDRFSAERPEGSISTLTIQRTEQRDSAMYRCASSLTAGYNSPLHFGNGTRLTVT.

CDR3 region: CASRLSGEETQYF. The CDR3 DNA follows: TGTGCCAGTAGACTTAGCGGAGAAGAGACCCAGTACTTC. The V gene is TRBV19, the J gene TRBJ2-5, with a weak D call TRBD2 (6 bases). The CDR3 is 13 amino acids. The V gene's germline CDR1 is LNHDA and CDR2 SQIVND (reference sequence). V was clipped by 6 bases and J by 3 bases, with 11 bases between them.

V and J are TRBV30 and TRBJ2-5, with D uncertain. This CDR3 contains 13 residues. Germline V gene data show CDR1 as GTSNPN and CDR2 as SVGIG (reference sequence). The V end lost 2 bases, the J end lost 1 base, and 8 bases lay between the germline ends. The CDR3 DNA sequence: TGTGCCTGGAGTCCCGGTCTCCAAGAGACCCAGTACTTC. Translating it yields CAWSPGLQETQYF.

This clone was counted a single time. This chain links TRBV7-2 with TRBJ2-7, with D uncertain. The last part of the DNA fits TRBJ2-1 better; the J call may be wrong. The CDR3 runs 14 residues. Germline V CDR1 and CDR2: SGHTA, FQGNSA. CDR3 sequence reads: CASSPYSLGNEQFF. The CDR3 nucleotides read TGTGCCAGCAGCCCCTACTCTCTAGGCAATGAGCAGTTCTTC.

This chain links TRBV2 with TRBJ1-2; 10 bases are shared with TRBD1. The CDR3 is 17 residues long. Germline loops: CDR1 SNHLY, CDR2 FYNNEI. Trimming cost V 2 bases and J 4 bases; bases outside gene matches: 10. CDR3 region: CASSESLRGDRGYGYTF. The CDR3 nucleotides are TGTGCCAGCAGTGAAAGTCTCCGGGGGGACAGGGGCTATGGCTACACCTTC.

This chain connects TRBV28 to TRBJ1-4, with a tentative D call TRBD1 (6 bases). The CDR3 consists of 14 residues. Germline V CDR1 and CDR2: MDHEN, SYDVKM. Trimming stripped 8 bases from V and 6 bases from J, with 16 bases between. The CDR3 coding sequence is TGTGCCAGCCGAACCTCAGGGGCGGATGAAAAACTGTTTTTT. It codes for CASRTSGADEKLFF. Together with reference TRBV28 and TRBJ1-4, the CDR3 gives the full variable domain: DVKVTQSSRYLVKRTGEKVFLECVQDMDHENMFWYRQDPGLGLRLIYFSYDVKMKEKGDIPEGYSVSREKKERFSLILESASTNQTSMYLCASRTSGADEKLFFGSGTQLSVL.

V is TRBV10-2 and J is TRBJ1-1, with TRBD1 matching 7 bases. This CDR3 comprises 13 residues. J gave up 6 bases and V 6 bases, and 7 bases lay outside the gene matches. The germline CDR1 and CDR2 sequences are WSHSY and SAAADI. CDR3 sequence reads: CASSQGERAEAFF. CDR3 in DNA: TGCGCCAGCAGCCAGGGGGAAAGAGCTGAAGCTTTCTTT.

CDR3 residues: CASSLGRSGWGVYGYTF. CDR3 nucleotides: TGTGCCAGCAGCCTTGGACGGTCCGGATGGGGAGTTTATGGCTACACCTTC. The rearrangement links TRBV28 to TRBJ1-2; D remains ambiguous. The CDR3 length is 17 residues. Trimming took off 6 bases at V and 5 bases at J, with 25 bases between the two ends. CDR1 and CDR2 from the germline V gene are MDHEN and SYDVKM.

The CDR3 DNA sequence: TGTGCCAGCAGCTCGAAAGGACAGGGAAGTCAGCCCCAGCATTTT. This encodes CASSSKGQGSQPQHF. The genes are TRBV7-9 and TRBJ1-5, with 8 bases fitting TRBD1. The germline CDR1 and CDR2 sequences are SEHNR and FQNEAQ (reference sequence). This CDR3 is 15 amino acids long. Unmatched junction bases numbered 8, after V lost 4 bases and J lost 6 bases.

The gene calls are TRBV19 and TRBJ1-5; perhaps TRBD1 as D (5 bases). The germline gives CDR1 LNHDA, CDR2 SQIVND (reference sequence). This CDR3 region has 13 residues. V gave up 3 bases and J gave up 3 bases, with 6 bases separating them. The CDR3 DNA sequence: TGTGCCAGTAGTATGACAGTCAATCAGCCCCAGCATTTT. Protein: CASSMTVNQPQHF.

For this clone: In the same sample, other DNA sequences code for this CDR3. V is TRBV20-1 and J is TRBJ2-7; 7 nucleotides agree with TRBD1. This CDR3 region has 11 residues. J lost 3 bases, V lost 6 bases, and 2 bases had no gene match. Germline CDR1 reads DFQATT; CDR2 reads SNEGSKA (reference sequence). The CDR3 DNA reads as TGCAGTGCAAGGGACAGCTACGAGCAGTACTTC. Amino acids: CSARDSYEQYF.

The V call is TRBV28, the J call TRBJ2-1; D remains unclear. V was shortened by 6 bases and J by 6 bases, with 3 bases between the two germline ends. The CDR3 contains 10 residues. From germline, CDR1 is MDHEN and CDR2 SYDVKM. As DNA, the CDR3 is TGTGCCAGCAGCATCAATGAGCAGTTCTTC. Translated, it gives CASSINEQFF.